A single sample is the source of the 18 T cell receptor beta chains below, sequenced in a study of lymphopenia after photon versus proton radiotherapy. Profiled with immunoSEQ multiplex PCR; TCRdb holds only in-frame clones, not every one. The data hold 89,000 or so clones, with around four fifths observed a single time. The sample here was peripheral blood, taken from a patient treated with proton-based radiotherapy. All receptors come from a man between 60 and 75 years old with pancreatic cancer.

V gene TRBV6-6 combines with J gene TRBJ2-7; 13 bases agree with TRBD2. Germline V lookup: CDR1 MNHNY, CDR2 SVGAGI (reference sequence). V lost 6 bases to trimming and J lost 2 bases; unmatched junction nucleotides: 7. The CDR3 contains 16 residues. CDR3 sequence: CASRGTGTSGTYEQYF. The CDR3 bases are TGTGCCAGCAGGGGGACCGGGACTAGCGGGACCTACGAGCAGTACTTC.

This chain links TRBV4-1 with TRBJ2-4; unclear D gene. The CDR3 consists of 11 residues. V dropped 0 bases and J dropped 13 bases, with 7 bases sitting between them. Germline CDR1 is MGHRA and CDR2 is YSYEKL. The CDR3 here is CASSQDGFQYF. The CDR3 bases are TGCGCCAGCAGCCAAGATGGCTTCCAGTACTTC.

This clone was counted only a few times. V gene TRBV29-1 combines with J gene TRBJ2-3; TRBD2 matches 8 bases. Germline loops: CDR1 SQVTM, CDR2 ANQGSEA. Trimming at V came to 4 bases and at J to 4 bases, leaving 4 bases not matched to a gene. CDR3 length equals 13 residues. CDR3 sequence reads: CSVVSGISDTQYF. CDR3 DNA sequence: TGCAGCGTTGTTAGCGGGATATCAGATACGCAGTATTTT.

V usage is TRBV5-4 and J usage is TRBJ2-5, with unresolved D. The CDR3 is made up of 14 amino acids. Germline CDR1 is SGHNT and CDR2 is YYREEE (reference sequence). V lost 4 bases and J lost 5, with 15 bases in between. The chain's CDR3 is CASSQPPGGETQYF. The DNA for the CDR3 is TGTGCCAGCAGCCAACCCCCGGGCGGTGAGACCCAGTACTTC.

This chain joins TRBV19 and TRBJ1-5; D is uncertain. This CDR3 has 17 residues. Germline assignment: CDR1 LNHDA and CDR2 SQIVND (reference sequence). Trimming removed 4 bases from V and 4 bases from J, with 20 bases in between. The CDR3 sequence: CASSTRAVGLGNQPQHF. CDR3 nucleotides: TGTGCCAGTAGTACCCGGGCAGTCGGGCTAGGGAATCAGCCCCAGCATTTT.

This sequence joins TRBV11-2 and TRBJ1-2; 9 positions agree with TRBD1. V lost 5 bases, J lost 7 bases, and 11 bases stayed unmatched. This CDR3 is built from 15 residues. Germline assignment: CDR1 SGHAT and CDR2 FQNNGV. The CDR3 nucleotides read TGTGCCAGCAGCCCCCCGGGACAGGGTAGGATTGGCTACACCTTC. It codes for CASSPPGQGRIGYTF. Complete variable domain (other parts from reference TRBV11-2 and TRBJ1-2): EAGVAQSPRYKIIEKRQSVAFWCNPISGHATLYWYQQILGQGPKLLIQFQNNGVVDDSQLPKDRFSAERLKGVDSTLKIQPAKLEDSAVYLCASSPPGQGRIGYTFGSGTRLTVV.

The chain couples TRBV14 to TRBJ2-1; 11 nucleotides line up with TRBD2. The V segment lost 2 bases and the J segment 5 bases; nucleotides outside the gene matches: 8. The germline V gene has CDR1 SGHDN and CDR2 FVKESK. The CDR3 contains 17 residues. The CDR3 region is CASSQHTTSGKNNEQFF. For the CDR3, the DNA is TGTGCCAGCAGCCAACATACGACTAGCGGGAAGAACAATGAGCAGTTCTTC.

This clone was recorded a few times. The genes are TRBV2 and TRBJ2-3; 7 bases are a match to TRBD2. The CDR3 contains 17 residues. Unmatched junction bases numbered 13, after V lost 0 bases and J lost 7 bases. Per the germline V gene, CDR1 is SNHLY and CDR2 is FYNNEI. The CDR3 DNA is TGTGCCAGCAGTGAAGCGATACCTTTCGGGAGGCTATATACGCAGTATTTT. It yields the protein CASSEAIPFGRLYTQYF.

The rearrangement uses TRBV7-9 and TRBJ2-2; D assignment may be TRBD1 or TRBD2 (5 bases each). The CDR3 spans 13 residues. The V gene's germline CDR1 is SEHNR and CDR2 FQNEAQ (reference sequence). V lost 5 bases, J lost 7 bases, and 11 bases lay in between. CDR3 amino acids: CASSPQAGGELFF. CDR3 sequence (DNA): TGTGCCAGCAGCCCACAGGCGGGCGGGGAGCTGTTTTTT. Full variable domain (rest looked up from reference TRBV7-9 and TRBJ2-2): DTGVSQNPRHKITKRGQNVTFRCDPISEHNRLYWYRQTLGQGPEFLTYFQNEAQLEKSRLLSDRFSAERPKGSFSTLEIQRTEQGDSAMYLCASSPQAGGELFFGEGSRLTVL.

CDR3 residues: CASSPNIGSPLHF. In DNA, the CDR3 is TGCGCCAGCAGCCCCAACATTGGTTCACCCCTCCACTTT. The chain links TRBV5-1 to TRBJ1-6; D unclear. V was clipped by 4 bases and J by 9 bases, with 11 bases between them. Germline V lookup: CDR1 SGHRS, CDR2 YFSETQ. The CDR3 covers 13 residues.

Here the CDR3 reads CASRPNSNQPQHF. The CDR3 DNA sequence: TGTGCCAGCAGACCTAATAGCAATCAGCCCCAGCATTTT. This sequence joins TRBV28 and TRBJ1-5; D unresolved. Germline lookup yields CDR1 MDHEN and CDR2 SYDVKM. The CDR3 sequence is 13 residues long. V lost 6 bases and J 0 bases, leaving 6 bases between the germline ends.

The V and J genes are TRBV28 and TRBJ2-7, with D unclear. The length of the CDR3 is 13 residues. The germline V and J ends were trimmed by 8 bases and 2 bases, with 13 bases remaining between them. The germline gives CDR1 MDHEN, CDR2 SYDVKM. The chain's CDR3 is CASGDAIPYEQYF. The CDR3, as DNA: TGTGCCAGCGGCGACGCCATACCCTACGAGCAGTACTTC.

This rearrangement joins TRBV27 to TRBJ2-1, with D perhaps TRBD1 (6 bases). The CDR3 is made up of 18 amino acids. The germline CDR1 and CDR2 sequences are MNHEY and SMNVEV (reference sequence). Trimming left V 2 bases short and J 0 bases short, with 17 bases between. The CDR3, as DNA: TGTGCCAGCAGTTTAAGTACCCCCGGGACAATCTCCTACAATGAGCAGTTCTTC. Protein product: CASSLSTPGTISYNEQFF.

The rearrangement links TRBV7-2 to TRBJ2-7; 7 bases line up with TRBD1. CDR1 is SGHTA and CDR2 is FQGNSA in the germline V gene. The CDR3 sequence is 15 residues long. The V gene end was trimmed by 0 bases and the J gene end by 3 bases; junction bases not matched to a gene: 5. The CDR3 here is CASSLAKGAGYEQYF. CDR3 nucleotide sequence: TGTGCCAGCAGCTTAGCGAAGGGGGCGGGCTACGAGCAGTACTTC.

This rearrangement joins TRBV5-1 to TRBJ2-2; D gene uncertain. Germline CDR1 SGHRS, CDR2 YFSETQ. V lost 5 bases, J lost 6 bases, and 14 bases lay in between. The CDR3 runs 14 residues. CDR3 nucleotide sequence: TGCGCCAGCAGAAGGACCAGTGCATCCGGGGAGCTGTTTTTT. Residues: CASRRTSASGELFF.

This chain connects TRBV19 to TRBJ2-3; 8 bases line up with TRBD1. After removal of 4 bases from V and 6 bases from J, the junction contained 9 bases not matched to a gene. CDR1 and CDR2 from the germline V gene are LNHDA and SQIVND (reference sequence). This CDR3 contains 15 residues. The CDR3 DNA sequence: TGTGCCAGTAGTAGCAGGACAGGGTCGGTGGATACGCAGTATTTT. It yields the protein CASSSRTGSVDTQYF.

The chain joins TRBV9 to TRBJ2-7, with TRBD2 identical over 7 bases. The CDR3 length is 17 residues. CDR1 and CDR2 from the germline V gene are SGDLS and YYNGEE. J was trimmed by 3 bases and V by 0 bases; bases with no gene match: 12. CDR3 amino acids: CASSVDPGSGMLYEQYF. In DNA, the CDR3 is TGTGCCAGCAGCGTAGATCCGGGAAGCGGGATGCTCTACGAGCAGTACTTC.

This clone was seen a single time. This sequence joins TRBV18 and TRBJ1-1; D ambiguous. The CDR3 consists of 14 residues. V lost 0 bases to trimming and J lost 7 bases, with 12 bases between them. Germline CDR1 and CDR2: KGHSH and LQKENI. The CDR3 reads CASSPPGRTREAFF. The CDR3 coding sequence is TGTGCCAGCTCACCACCGGGGAGGACTCGTGAAGCTTTCTTT.